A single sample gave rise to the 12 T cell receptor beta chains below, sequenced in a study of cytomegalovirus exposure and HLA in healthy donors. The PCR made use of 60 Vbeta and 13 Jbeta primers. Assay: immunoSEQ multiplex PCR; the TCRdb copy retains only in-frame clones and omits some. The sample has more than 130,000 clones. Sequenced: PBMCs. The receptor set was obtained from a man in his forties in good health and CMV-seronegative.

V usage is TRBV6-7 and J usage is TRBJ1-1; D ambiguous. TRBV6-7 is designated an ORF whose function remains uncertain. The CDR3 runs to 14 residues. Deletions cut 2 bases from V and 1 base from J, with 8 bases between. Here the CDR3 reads CASSYQVWNTEAFF. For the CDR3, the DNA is TGTGCCAGCAGTTACCAGGTGTGGAACACTGAAGCTTTCTTT.

Here the CDR3 DNA reads TGTGCCAGCAGCTCAGGGACAGGGGTAAATTCACCCCTCCACTTT. It encodes CASSSGTGVNSPLHF. The rearrangement joins TRBV7-3 to TRBJ1-6; TRBD1 matches at 10 bases. This CDR3 region has 15 residues. Looked up from germline, CDR1 is SGHTA and CDR2 is FQGTGA. Germline trimming cut 4 bases from V and 7 bases from J; bases unmatched to any gene: 4.

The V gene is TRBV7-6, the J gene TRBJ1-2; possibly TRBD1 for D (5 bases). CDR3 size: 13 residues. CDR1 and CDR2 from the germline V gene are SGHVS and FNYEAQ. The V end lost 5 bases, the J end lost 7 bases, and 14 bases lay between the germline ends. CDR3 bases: TGTGCCAGCAGCGTCCAACCCAGGGTTGGCTACACCTTC. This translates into CASSVQPRVGYTF.

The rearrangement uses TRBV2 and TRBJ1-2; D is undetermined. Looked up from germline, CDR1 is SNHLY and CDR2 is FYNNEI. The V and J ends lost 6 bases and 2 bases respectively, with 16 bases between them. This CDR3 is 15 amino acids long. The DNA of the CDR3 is TGTGCCAGCAGGAGGGAAGTAGTGGGGAACTATGGCTACACCTTC. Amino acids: CASRREVVGNYGYTF.

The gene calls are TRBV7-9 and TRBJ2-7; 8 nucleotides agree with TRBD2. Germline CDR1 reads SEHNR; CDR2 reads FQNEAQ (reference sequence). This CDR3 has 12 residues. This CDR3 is CASRGGPYEQYF. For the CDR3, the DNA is TGTGCATCCCGGGGGGGGCCCTACGAGCAGTACTTC.

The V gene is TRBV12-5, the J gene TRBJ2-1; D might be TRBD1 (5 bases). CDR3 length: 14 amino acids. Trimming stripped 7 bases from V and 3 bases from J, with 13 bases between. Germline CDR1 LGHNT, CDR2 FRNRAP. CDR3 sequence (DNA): TGTGCTAGTGCTCTGGACACCTTCTACAATGAGCAGTTCTTC. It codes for CASALDTFYNEQFF.

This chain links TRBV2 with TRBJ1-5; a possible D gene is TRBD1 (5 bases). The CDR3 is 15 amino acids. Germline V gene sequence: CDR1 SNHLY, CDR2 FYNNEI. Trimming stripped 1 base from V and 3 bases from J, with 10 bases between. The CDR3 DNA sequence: TGTGCCAGCAGTGAAGTGGACACCAACAATCAGCCCCAGCATTTT. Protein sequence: CASSEVDTNNQPQHF.

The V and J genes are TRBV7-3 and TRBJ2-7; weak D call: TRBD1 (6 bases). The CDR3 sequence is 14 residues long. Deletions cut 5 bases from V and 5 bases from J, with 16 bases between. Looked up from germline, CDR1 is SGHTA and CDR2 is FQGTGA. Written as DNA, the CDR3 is TGTGCCAGCAGCCCGACAGGAACTGGGGACGAGCAGTACTTC. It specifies CASSPTGTGDEQYF.

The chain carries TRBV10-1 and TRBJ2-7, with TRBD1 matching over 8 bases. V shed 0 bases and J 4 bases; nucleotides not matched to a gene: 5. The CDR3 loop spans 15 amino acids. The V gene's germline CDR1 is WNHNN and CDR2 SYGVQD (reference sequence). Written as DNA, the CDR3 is TGCGCCAGCAGTGAGTCGTCAGGGGGCAGGTACGAGCAGTACTTC. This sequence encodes CASSESSGGRYEQYF.

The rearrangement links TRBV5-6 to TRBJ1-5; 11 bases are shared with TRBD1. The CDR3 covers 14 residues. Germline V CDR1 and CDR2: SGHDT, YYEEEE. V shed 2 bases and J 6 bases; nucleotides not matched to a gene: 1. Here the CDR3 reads CASSFGQGAQPQHF. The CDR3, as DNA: TGTGCCAGCAGCTTTGGACAGGGGGCTCAGCCCCAGCATTTT.

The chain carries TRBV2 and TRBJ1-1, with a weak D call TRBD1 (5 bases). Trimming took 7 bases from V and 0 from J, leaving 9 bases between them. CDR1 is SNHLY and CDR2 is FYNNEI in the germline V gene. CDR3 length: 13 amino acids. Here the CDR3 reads CASKEGLNTEAFF. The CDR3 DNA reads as TGTGCCAGCAAGGAGGGGCTGAACACTGAAGCTTTCTTT.

CDR3 protein: CASSSGTGGYEQYF. The CDR3 coding sequence is TGTGCCAGCAGTTCCGGGACAGGGGGCTACGAGCAGTACTTC. This chain uses TRBV28 with TRBJ2-7, with 11 nucleotides matching TRBD1. CDR3 length equals 14 residues. The germline CDR1 and CDR2 sequences are MDHEN and SYDVKM. The trim removed 4 bases at V and 3 bases at J, leaving 2 bases unmatched.